Ten or more counts support the clone carrying this TCR beta chain. Its specificity is not known. This sample was taken from a study of T cells in Graves' hyperthyroidism and ophthalmopathy. Study results and limitations: Clonotypes that were expanded in thyroid above 0.001 mostly appeared in blood too.

TCR beta CDR3 region amplification was performed from RNA transcripts. TCR CDR3 regions were first amplified by RT-PCR with HTBI primers. TCRdb recomputed calls from the multiplex PCR reads with MiXCR, one row per CDR3 protein. The sample contains 600,000 to 700,000 distinct CDR3 sequences, roughly 14% of which appear only once. At least 3 on the Clinical Activity Score was recorded for ophthalmopathy patients, who also had NOSPECS grade at least 4 and duration under 3 months. Exclusion followed for patients with uncontrolled infection, other autoimmune disease, pregnancy or lactation. The sequence derives from a woman in her 40s with Graves' ophthalmopathy. Sequenced: blood.

The CDR3 nucleotides are TGTGCCAGTAGGCTCGGCGGCTCTGGAAACACCATATATTTT. This encodes CASRLGGSGNTIYF. The rearrangement joins TRBV19 to TRBJ1-3, with D uncertain. From germline, CDR1 is LNHDA and CDR2 SQIVND (reference sequence). This CDR3 has 14 amino acids. V was trimmed by 6 bases and J by 0 bases, leaving 9 bases between them.